This TCR beta chain was profiled in a study of vaccination effects on CD4 cells after COVID-19. As for the study in general: Everyone in the study got two shots of either the BNT162b2 or mRNA-1273 vaccine.

Remarks on this clone: The antigen is undetermined.

The CDR3 runs to 17 residues. Following 10 days of culture, CD4+ T cells were isolated. The vaccine recipients had no prior SARS-CoV-2 infection, with negative nucleocapsid antibodies. Clones were sequenced by immunoSEQ multiplex PCR, and TCRdb holds only the in-frame ones, with some missing. The sample records around 35,000 clones, roughly two thirds being singletons. Findings and limits, study-wide: The study got few convalescent patients and did not collect any early post-infection timepoints.

Sequenced material: CD4+ T cells from PBMCs cultured without peptide, taken before COVID-19 vaccination. This rearrangement joins TRBV21-1 to TRBJ1-1. TRBV21-1 is a pseudogene segment. This TCR was sampled from a human donor who received a COVID-19 vaccine. CDR3 in amino acids: CASSKAMWRERDTEAFF. For the CDR3, the DNA is TGTGCCAGCAGCAAGGCGATGTGGAGGGAGAGGGACACTGAAGCTTTCTTT.